The rows below give T cell receptor beta chains drawn from one sample of a study of T cell changes during pregnancy in multiple sclerosis. The assay was immunoSEQ multiplex PCR, and TCRdb's table has in-frame clones only and misses some. The table has approximately 69,000 clones, less than 95% seen once. The sample here was peripheral blood, taken in the third trimester of pregnancy. These TCRs come from a female donor with multiple sclerosis, enrolled in a pregnancy study. Each CDR3 is given with its conserved first and last residue. The order of the fields is J gene, V gene, clone size, D gene, CDR3 DNA, CDR3 protein. D genes are given only for firm matches. Size tells how often a clone was seen (once, few, many) or the class of an expanded clone, and some rows leave it out.

J: TRBJ2-3; V: TRBV27; size: few; D: TRBD2; DNA: TGTGCCAGCAGTGAACCGGGACTAGCGGGCCCCACAGATACGCAGTATTTT; CDR3: CASSEPGLAGPTDTQYF
J: TRBJ2-7; V: TRBV7-6; size: NA; D: TRBD2; DNA: TGTGCCAGCAGCGATATGGCGGGGGGGCCCTACGAGCAGTACTTC; CDR3: CASSDMAGGPYEQYF
J: TRBJ1-5; V: TRBV6-1; size: NA; D: NA; DNA: TGTGCCAGCAGTGGCGACGGGGATCAGCCCCAGCATTTT; CDR3: CASSGDGDQPQHF
J: TRBJ1-4; V: TRBV20-1; size: NA; D: TRBD1; DNA: TGCAGTGCAGGGGGCAATGAAAAACTGTTTTTT; CDR3: CSAGGNEKLFF
J: TRBJ2-1; V: TRBV9; size: NA; D: TRBD2; DNA: TGTGCCAGCAGCGTAGCCGCTACTAGCGGACTCTCCTACAATGAGCAGTTCTTC; CDR3: CASSVAATSGLSYNEQFF
J: TRBJ2-1; V: TRBV5-6; size: NA; D: TRBD1; DNA: TGTGCCAGCAGCTTGGGCCCGGGACAGGAGCAGTTCTTC; CDR3: CASSLGPGQEQFF
J: TRBJ1-5; V: TRBV4-1; size: NA; D: NA; DNA: TGCGCCAGCAGCCATGGAGGGTTGGGGCAGCCCCAGCATTTT; CDR3: CASSHGGLGQPQHF
J: TRBJ1-5; V: TRBV18; size: NA; D: NA; DNA: TGTGCCAGCTCACCAGCGGAGGTCTCAAGCAATCAGCCCCAGCATTTT; CDR3: CASSPAEVSSNQPQHF
J: TRBJ1-2; V: TRBV25-1; size: NA; D: NA; DNA: TGTGCCAGCAGTGAATCGTCGGGGGTCGGCTATGGCTACACCTTC; CDR3: CASSESSGVGYGYTF
J: TRBJ1-2; V: TRBV19; size: NA; D: NA; DNA: TGTGCCAGTAGTATACCCACAGGAATATTTGGCTACACCTTC; CDR3: CASSIPTGIFGYTF
J: TRBJ2-7; V: TRBV11-2; size: NA; D: TRBD1; DNA: TGTGCCAGCAGCTTAAACTGGGACAGGGCCTTTAGCGAGCAGTACTTC; CDR3: CASSLNWDRAFSEQYF
J: TRBJ1-5; V: TRBV6-6; size: NA; D: NA; DNA: TGTGCCAGCAGTTACAGACAGGGCAATCAGCCCCAGCATTTT; CDR3: CASSYRQGNQPQHF
J: TRBJ2-1; V: TRBV7-8; size: NA; D: NA; DNA: TGTGCCAGCAGCTTATTTCTTTATGACAATGAGCAGTTCTTC; CDR3: CASSLFLYDNEQFF
J: TRBJ2-3; V: TRBV9; size: NA; D: TRBD2; DNA: TGTGCCAGCAGCCAGACTAGCGGGGGGGCGGGAGATACGCAGTATTTT; CDR3: CASSQTSGGAGDTQYF
J: TRBJ1-1; V: TRBV5-4; size: NA; D: NA; DNA: TGTGCCAGCAGCTGGGAAGGGCCGGCTAGCTCTGAAGCTTTCTTT; CDR3: CASSWEGPASSEAFF
J: TRBJ1-2; V: TRBV18; size: NA; D: NA; DNA: TGTGCCAGCTCACCAGACAGAAACTATGGCTACACCTTC; CDR3: CASSPDRNYGYTF
J: TRBJ2-1; V: TRBV5-3; size: NA; D: NA; DNA: TGTGCCAGAAGCTTGGCGCTAAGCTCCTACAATGAGCAGTTCTTC; CDR3: CARSLALSSYNEQFF
J: TRBJ1-2; V: TRBV7-8; size: NA; D: NA; DNA: TGTGCCAGCAGCCTTTACCGGGAAGCCCTGAGTGGCTACACCTTC; CDR3: CASSLYREALSGYTF
J: TRBJ2-3; V: TRBV18; size: NA; D: TRBD1; DNA: TGTGCCAGCTCACCATTAGGGACAGGGAGCGATACGCAGTATTTT; CDR3: CASSPLGTGSDTQYF
J: TRBJ2-2; V: TRBV7-3; size: NA; D: NA; DNA: TGTGCCAGCAGCCCAGGAGGCGGGGAGCTGTTTTTT; CDR3: CASSPGGGELFF
J: TRBJ1-5; V: TRBV27; size: NA; D: NA; DNA: TGTGCCACCCTAGTTCGACTCTATCAGCCCCAGCATTTT; CDR3: CATLVRLYQPQHF
J: TRBJ2-1; V: TRBV7-9; size: NA; D: TRBD2; DNA: TGTGCCAGCAGCTCACCCGGGACTAGGGCCAATGAGCAGTTCTTC; CDR3: CASSSPGTRANEQFF
J: TRBJ2-2; V: TRBV5-1; size: NA; D: NA; DNA: TGCGCCAGCAGCATGGAGAACAGCGGGGAGCTGTTTTTT; CDR3: CASSMENSGELFF
J: TRBJ2-7; V: TRBV5-4; size: NA; D: TRBD2; DNA: TGTGCCAGCAGCTTGGGCGGACTAGCGGGGGCCTACGAGCAGTACTTC; CDR3: CASSLGGLAGAYEQYF
J: TRBJ1-1; V: TRBV6-6; size: NA; D: NA; DNA: TGTGCCAGCAGTAAACAGGGTTTGACTTTCTTT; CDR3: CASSKQGLTFF
J: TRBJ2-3; V: TRBV18; size: NA; D: TRBD1; DNA: TGTGCCAGCTCACTTCAGACAGGGGGCACAGATACGCAGTATTTT; CDR3: CASSLQTGGTDTQYF
J: TRBJ2-3; V: TRBV7-9; size: NA; D: NA; DNA: TGTGCCAGCAGCTCCAACCTCCCAGAAACGCAGTATTTT; CDR3: CASSSNLPETQYF
J: TRBJ2-5; V: TRBV7-9; size: NA; D: TRBD1; DNA: TGTGCCAGCAGCTTAGGGACAGGGGGCGGGGAGACCCAGTACTTC; CDR3: CASSLGTGGGETQYF
J: TRBJ2-7; V: TRBV7-6; size: NA; D: NA; DNA: TGTGCCAGCAGCTTAGAGAGTAATTACGTCGAGCAGTACTTC; CDR3: CASSLESNYVEQYF
J: TRBJ2-2; V: TRBV5-4; size: NA; D: NA; DNA: TGTGCCAGCAGCTTGGACCGGAGACGGACAAACACCGGGGAGCTGTTTTTT; CDR3: CASSLDRRRTNTGELFF
J: TRBJ2-2; V: TRBV6-1; size: NA; D: NA; DNA: TGTGCCAGCAGTGAGCTCTATACATGGGGCGGGGACACCGGGGAGCTGTTTTTT; CDR3: CASSELYTWGGDTGELFF
J: TRBJ1-4; V: TRBV4-3; size: NA; D: NA; DNA: TGCGCCAGCAGCCAAGATTCCCCCTCGGCAACTAATGAAAAACTGTTTTTT; CDR3: CASSQDSPSATNEKLFF
J: TRBJ1-2; V: TRBV18; size: NA; D: NA; DNA: TGTGCCAGCTCACCAGCAAGCCTTCGGGGGAACAACTATGGCTACACCTTC; CDR3: CASSPASLRGNNYGYTF
J: TRBJ1-1; V: TRBV18; size: NA; D: NA; DNA: TGTGCCAGCGCCTTCGGTGACAGCTCTGAAGCTTTCTTT; CDR3: CASAFGDSSEAFF
J: TRBJ2-3; V: TRBV5-6; size: NA; D: NA; DNA: TGTGCCAGCAGCTGGGAGTGGGATAAAGATACGCAGTATTTT; CDR3: CASSWEWDKDTQYF
J: TRBJ2-3; V: TRBV7-9; size: NA; D: NA; DNA: TGTGCCAGCAGCGGCAGGGTCCCAGGAGATACGCAGTATTTT; CDR3: CASSGRVPGDTQYF
J: TRBJ2-1; V: TRBV15; size: NA; D: TRBD2; DNA: TGTGCCACCAGCAGAGATCTAGCGGGGGGATCCCATGAGCAGTTCTTC; CDR3: CATSRDLAGGSHEQFF
J: TRBJ2-3; V: TRBV2; size: NA; D: NA; DNA: TGTGCCGAAAGAAGGGGGGGGGCGGCAGATACGCAGTATTTT; CDR3: CAERRGGAADTQYF
J: TRBJ1-1; V: TRBV5-6; size: NA; D: NA; DNA: TGTGCCAGCAGCTCTGGGGTGGGGGGGAACACTGAAGCTTTCTTT; CDR3: CASSSGVGGNTEAFF
J: TRBJ1-2; V: TRBV29-1; size: NA; D: NA; DNA: TGCAGCGTTGGGCGGGGCCGCCATAACTATGGCTACACCTTC; CDR3: CSVGRGRHNYGYTF